Detailed here is one T cell receptor beta chain. Its matching antigen is unknown. Other nucleotide sequences from this sample produce the same CDR3. The data derive from a study of cytomegalovirus exposure and HLA in healthy donors. Study background: A prior analysis found about 120 million unique TCR beta sequences from approximately 200 million T cells. Points from the study as a whole: Based on reports, TCR beta sequences accurately predicted HLA-A and HLA-B alleles for most subjects. The authors later linked a missense DCLRE1C variant to TCR beta V- and J-gene trimming.

The CDR3 length is 13 residues. The germline V gene has CDR1 SGHTA and CDR2 FQGNSA. Trimming shortened V by 3 bases and J by 1 base, and 7 bases separated the two germline ends. Both 60 Vbeta primers and 13 Jbeta primers went into the PCR. Profiling relied on immunoSEQ multiplex PCR, and the TCRdb table lists in-frame clones only, not all of them. The sample carries about 140,000 clones, about 82% recorded once. The sequenced sample consisted of PBMCs. The sequence was collected from a man aged 30-40 years in good health and CMV-seronegative. The rearrangement links TRBV7-2 to TRBJ2-7, with D possibly TRBD1 on 6 matching bases. CDR3 DNA: TGTGCCAGCAGCTTGGACAGTTCCTACGAGCAGTACTTC. Its translation: CASSLDSSYEQYF. Together with reference TRBV7-2 and TRBJ2-7, the CDR3 gives the full variable domain: GAGVSQSPSNKVTEKGKDVELRCDPISGHTALYWYRQSLGQGLEFLIYFQGNSAPDKSGLPSDRFSAERTGGSVSTLTIQRTQQEDSAVYLCASSLDSSYEQYFGPGTRLTVT.